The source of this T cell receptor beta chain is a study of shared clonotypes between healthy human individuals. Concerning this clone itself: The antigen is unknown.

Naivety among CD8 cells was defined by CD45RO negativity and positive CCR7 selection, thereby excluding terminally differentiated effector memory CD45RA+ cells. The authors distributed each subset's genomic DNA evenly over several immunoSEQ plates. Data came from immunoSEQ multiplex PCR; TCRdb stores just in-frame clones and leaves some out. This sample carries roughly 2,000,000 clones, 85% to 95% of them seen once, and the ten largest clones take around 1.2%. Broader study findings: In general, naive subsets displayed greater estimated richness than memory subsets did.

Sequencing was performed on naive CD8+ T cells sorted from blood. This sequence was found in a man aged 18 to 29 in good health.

The CDR3 is CASSIGGLSTDTQYF. The DNA for the CDR3 is TGTGCCAGTAGTATAGGTGGGCTTAGCACAGATACGCAGTATTTT. The rearrangement links TRBV19 to TRBJ2-3; the D is unclear. Trimming took off 1 base at V and 0 bases at J, with 8 bases between the two ends. In germline, CDR1 is LNHDA, CDR2 SQIVND (reference sequence). This CDR3 region has 15 residues.